A single sample gave rise to the 21 T cell receptor beta chains below, sequenced in a study of persistence of HIV-infected CD4 T cells. These receptors are not linked to any known antigen. The libraries were made with immunoSEQ version 4 in survey mode. Sequencing used immunoSEQ multiplex PCR; TCRdb keeps in-frame clones, though not all of them. In the table there are about 16,000 clones, approximately 65% of which are singletons. Lysates of CMV-infected fibroblasts at 10 ug/mL stimulated these cells. Sorting selected CD4+ T cells upregulating both CD40 ligand and CD69. The specimen comprised CD4+ T cells sorted from PBMCs after 18-hour stimulation, sampled from a patient who received antiretroviral therapy. These receptors were obtained from an adult woman with HIV who was CMV-seropositive.

The rearrangement uses TRBV6-5 and TRBJ2-1; D is tentatively TRBD1 or TRBD2 (5 bases each). In germline, CDR1 is MNHEY, CDR2 SVGAGI. This CDR3 has 14 residues. The V end was cut by 8 bases, the J end by 4 bases, with 15 bases between. The CDR3 nucleotides read TGTGCCAGCCGAGGGGCTGCCGATTACAATGAGCAGTTCTTC. This encodes CASRGAADYNEQFF.

The rearrangement links TRBV29-1 to TRBJ2-3; TRBD1 agrees at 10 bases. The V gene's germline CDR1 is SQVTM and CDR2 ANQGSEA. This CDR3 is 13 amino acids long. V lost 7 bases, J lost 3 bases, and 4 bases stayed unmatched. DNA for the CDR3: TGCAGCGCTCCGGGACAGGGGACAGATACGCAGTATTTT. Its protein is CSAPGQGTDTQYF.

The chain combines TRBV6-1 with TRBJ1-2, with a tentative D call TRBD1 (5 bases). Germline lookup yields CDR1 MNHNS and CDR2 SASEGT. There are 15 residues in the CDR3. V lost 2 bases and J 5 bases, leaving 15 bases between the germline ends. This CDR3 is CASSENVGGFYGYTF. As DNA, the CDR3 is TGTGCCAGCAGTGAAAACGTCGGGGGTTTTTATGGCTACACCTTC.

This chain joins TRBV2 and TRBJ2-2; TRBD1 matches at 10 bases. V shed 6 bases and J 5 bases; nucleotides not matched to a gene: 6. This CDR3 has 15 residues. Germline CDR1 reads SNHLY; CDR2 reads FYNNEI. The CDR3 nucleotides read TGTGCCAGCAGCCGACAGGGGGCATTTACCGGGGAGCTGTTTTTT. Its protein product is CASSRQGAFTGELFF.

This clone has just a few counts. The chain recombines TRBV28 with TRBJ1-4; TRBD1 aligns across 7 bases. The J segment lost 8 bases and the V segment lost 6 bases, leaving 12 bases of the junction unmatched. This CDR3 comprises 15 residues. CDR1 MDHEN and CDR2 SYDVKM come from the germline V gene. The CDR3 spells CASRPEPGQWEKLFF. CDR3 in DNA: TGTGCCAGCAGGCCCGAACCGGGACAGTGGGAAAAACTGTTTTTT.

The chain employs TRBV6-5 and TRBJ1-5; D not certain. V was clipped by 6 bases and J by 9 bases, with 12 bases between them. The length of the CDR3 is 12 residues. CDR1 MNHEY and CDR2 SVGAGI come from the germline V gene. The CDR3 is CASSPWERPQHF. CDR3 nucleotide sequence: TGTGCCAGCAGCCCCTGGGAGAGGCCCCAGCATTTT.

This clone has a handful of counts. The gene calls are TRBV24-1 and TRBJ2-3; D is possibly TRBD2 (5 bases). This CDR3 region has 14 residues. Germline V lookup: CDR1 KGHDR, CDR2 SFDVKD. Trimming stripped 5 bases from V and 4 bases from J, with 12 bases between. CDR3 bases: TGTGCCACCAGTGGAGTGGGAGTTTCAGATACGCAGTATTTT. It specifies CATSGVGVSDTQYF.

The genes are TRBV19 and TRBJ2-5, with 14 bases matching TRBD2. The junction had 7 bases not matched to a gene; V was cut back by 5 bases and J by 5 bases. Germline CDR1 and CDR2: LNHDA and SQIVND (reference sequence). This CDR3 is built from 16 residues. Here the CDR3 DNA reads TGTGCCAGTAGTGACCCACGGACTAGCGGGGGGGAGACCCAGTACTTC. It is translated as CASSDPRTSGGETQYF.

V and J are TRBV19 and TRBJ2-5; no reliable D call. V lost 7 bases and J lost 9, with 3 bases in between. The CDR3 covers 8 residues. Germline V gene lookup returns CDR1 LNHDA and CDR2 SQIVND (reference sequence). The CDR3 region is CASKAQYF. CDR3 DNA sequence: TGTGCCAGTAAGGCCCAGTACTTC. Full variable domain (remainder filled in from reference TRBV19 and TRBJ2-5): DGGITQSPKYLFRKEGQNVTLSCEQNLNHDAMYWYRQDPGQGLRLIYYSQIVNDFQKGDIAEGYSVSREKKESFPLTVTSAQKNPTAFYLCASKAQYFGPGTRLLVL.

The chain links TRBV3-1 (or the pseudogene TRBV3-2) to TRBJ1-2, with D perhaps matching TRBD1 (5 bases). The germline gives CDR1 LGHDT, CDR2 YNNKEL (reference sequence). The CDR3 has 12 amino acids. The V end lost 3 bases, the J end lost 3 bases, and 5 bases lay between the germline ends. CDR3 in DNA: TGTGCCAGCAGCCAGGGGGACTATGGCTACACCTTC. Its translation is CASSQGDYGYTF.

In its sample, this clone was seen a few times. The chain is built from TRBV7-2 and TRBJ1-5, with a weak D call TRBD1 (6 bases). The CDR3 spans 17 residues. CDR1 is SGHTA, CDR2 FQGNSA, per germline. With 4 bases removed from V and 2 bases from J, the gap between germline ends came to 18 bases. The CDR3 DNA follows: TGTGCCAGCAGCTCAAACCGGCGAGGGGGGGGCAATCAGCCCCAGCATTTT. It encodes CASSSNRRGGGNQPQHF.

This rearrangement joins TRBV14 to TRBJ2-3; maybe TRBD1 (6 bases). The CDR3 sequence is 17 residues long. Germline V gives CDR1 SGHDN, CDR2 FVKESK. V lost 1 base and J lost 5, with 19 bases in between. As DNA, the CDR3 is TGTGCCAGCAGCCAAGCTAAGACAGGCCGGTTTCTAGATACGCAGTATTTT. Translation: CASSQAKTGRFLDTQYF.

The chain joins TRBV10-3 to TRBJ2-7, with D hard to call. This CDR3 is 14 amino acids long. V was pared by 7 bases and J by 0 bases, with 13 bases between. CDR1 and CDR2 from the germline V gene are ENHRY and SYGVKD. The CDR3 reads CAITAMGSSYEQYF. CDR3 DNA sequence: TGTGCCATCACCGCGATGGGTTCCTCCTACGAGCAGTACTTC.

This chain links TRBV9 with TRBJ1-3; possible D gene TRBD1, 5 bases. Germline CDR1 and CDR2: SGDLS and YYNGEE. The CDR3 runs 17 residues. Trimming cost V 0 bases and J 2 bases, with 15 bases left between them. The CDR3 bases are TGTGCCAGCAGCGTAGTGGGGCAGGGATCGCCTGGAAACACCATATATTTT. Encoded protein: CASSVVGQGSPGNTIYF.

The genes are TRBV5-4 and TRBJ2-1, with D possibly being TRBD1 or TRBD2 (5 bases each). V lost 2 bases and J 4 bases, leaving 13 bases between the germline ends. The length of the CDR3 is 15 residues. Germline CDR1 is SGHNT and CDR2 is YYREEE (reference sequence). The CDR3 nucleotides are TGTGCCAGCAGCTTAGGGGAGTCCTCATACAATGAGCAGTTCTTC. As protein: CASSLGESSYNEQFF.

The J gene is TRBJ2-1, the V gene TRBV9; TRBD2 might be the D (5 bases). CDR3 size: 16 residues. Germline lookup yields CDR1 SGDLS and CDR2 YYNGEE. V was pared by 0 bases and J by 3 bases, with 13 bases between. The CDR3 loop reads CASSVAARGLYNEQFF. CDR3 nucleotide sequence: TGTGCCAGCAGCGTAGCGGCCCGGGGTCTCTACAATGAGCAGTTCTTC.

The chain carries TRBV19 and TRBJ2-3, with a possible D match to TRBD1 (6 bases). This CDR3 is built from 14 residues. Germline V CDR1 and CDR2: LNHDA, SQIVND (reference sequence). Trimming took off 7 bases at V and 3 bases at J, with 14 bases between the two ends. CDR3 amino acids: CASNWGRGTDTQYF. The CDR3 DNA follows: TGTGCCAGTAATTGGGGCAGGGGAACAGATACGCAGTATTTT.

The sample holds a few counts of this clone. The rearrangement joins TRBV7-9 to TRBJ1-1, with no clear D. V was shortened by 6 bases and J by 1 base, with 3 bases between the two germline ends. Germline V CDR1 and CDR2: SEHNR, FQNEAQ (reference sequence). The CDR3 loop spans 11 amino acids. This CDR3 is CASSENTEAFF. As DNA, the CDR3 is TGTGCCAGCAGTGAGAACACTGAAGCTTTCTTT.

The gene calls are TRBV7-9 and TRBJ1-3; weak D call: TRBD1 (5 bases). Trimming took 1 base from V and 0 from J, leaving 7 bases between them. The germline CDR1 and CDR2 sequences are SEHNR and FQNEAQ (reference sequence). This CDR3 comprises 15 residues. The CDR3 protein is CASSLGGPSGNTIYF. Here the CDR3 DNA reads TGTGCCAGCAGCTTAGGGGGACCCTCTGGAAACACCATATATTTT. Filled out from reference TRBV7-9 and TRBJ1-3, the complete variable domain reads DTGVSQNPRHKITKRGQNVTFRCDPISEHNRLYWYRQTLGQGPEFLTYFQNEAQLEKSRLLSDRFSAERPKGSFSTLEIQRTEQGDSAMYLCASSLGGPSGNTIYFGEGSWLTVV.

This chain joins TRBV28 and TRBJ2-1, with TRBD1 as a possible D gene (5 bases). This CDR3 has 19 amino acids. Per germline, CDR1 MDHEN and CDR2 SYDVKM. V lost 6 bases and J lost 4, with 28 bases in between. The CDR3 DNA reads TGTGCCAGCAGCTACCCCCTTCCAGGGCTTCAGGGTAGATACAATGAGCAGTTCTTC. It is translated as CASSYPLPGLQGRYNEQFF.

The chain combines TRBV27 with TRBJ2-7; 7 nucleotides align to TRBD1. The CDR3 sequence is 14 residues long. Trimming took 3 bases from V and 2 from J; bases not matched to a gene: 4. The germline CDR1 and CDR2 sequences are MNHEY and SMNVEV (reference sequence). Here the CDR3 reads CASSFRQGAYEQYF. The CDR3 nucleotides are TGTGCCAGCAGTTTTCGTCAGGGGGCCTACGAGCAGTACTTC.